Here is one TCR beta chain with its context. Its binding antigen is unknown. Per-base qualities were not stored, and no clone one base away is much larger. The protocol used for the library was the immunoSEQ multiplex PCR assay. The source is immuneACCESS, and TCRdb retained only in-frame sequences with V and J called. Part of the clones is not carried over; for the studies checked, unresolved V genes explain less than half of this, and the remainder is unexplained. The sample table lists 60,000 or so clones, roughly 97% of them with a count of one. 0.19% of the sample belongs to the ten largest clones. The entry originates in a study of technical replicates of blood from several donors (dated by TCRdb to the late 2010s). Compared with germline, V lacks 7 bases and J lacks 5 bases; bases without a gene match: 16. According to the germline V gene (reference sequence), CDR1 reads LNHDA and CDR2 reads SQIVND. The CDR3 contains 16 residues, cysteine and phenylalanine counted. Of the read, only the CDR3 DNA is kept; its 48 bases are in frame from base 1.

The chain couples TRBV19 to TRBJ2-5; 7 of the junction bases match TRBD2. This sequence originates from a human donor in good health. Sequenced input: T cells isolated from PBMCs. The CDR3 corresponds to CASNGRDRWGGETQYF. Read as DNA, the sequence is TGTGCCAGTAATGGCCGGGACCGCTGGGGGGGGGAGACCCAGTACTTC.